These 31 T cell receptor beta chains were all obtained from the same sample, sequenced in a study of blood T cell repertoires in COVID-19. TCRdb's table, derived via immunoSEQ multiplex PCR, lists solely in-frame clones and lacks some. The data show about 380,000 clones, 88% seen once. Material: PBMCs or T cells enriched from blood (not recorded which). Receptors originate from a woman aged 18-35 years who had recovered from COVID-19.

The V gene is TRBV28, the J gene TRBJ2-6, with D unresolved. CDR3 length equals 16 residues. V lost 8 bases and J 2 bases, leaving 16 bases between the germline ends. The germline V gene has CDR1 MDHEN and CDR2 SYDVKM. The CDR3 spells CASSGLQATGANVLTF. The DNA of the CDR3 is TGTGCCAGCTCCGGCCTCCAGGCTACTGGGGCCAACGTCCTGACTTTC.

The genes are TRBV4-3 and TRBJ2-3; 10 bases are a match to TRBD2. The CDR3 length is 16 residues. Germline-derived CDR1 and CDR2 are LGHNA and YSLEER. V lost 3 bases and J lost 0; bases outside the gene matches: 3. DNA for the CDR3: TGCGCCAGCAGCCAGGCTAGCGGGGGAAGCACAGATACGCAGTATTTT. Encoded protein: CASSQASGGSTDTQYF.

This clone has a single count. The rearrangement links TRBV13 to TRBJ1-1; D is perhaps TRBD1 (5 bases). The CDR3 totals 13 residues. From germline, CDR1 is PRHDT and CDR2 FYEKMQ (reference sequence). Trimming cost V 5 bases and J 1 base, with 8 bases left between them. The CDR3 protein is CASSVDRNTEAFF. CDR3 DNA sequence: TGTGCCAGCAGCGTTGACAGGAACACTGAAGCTTTCTTT.

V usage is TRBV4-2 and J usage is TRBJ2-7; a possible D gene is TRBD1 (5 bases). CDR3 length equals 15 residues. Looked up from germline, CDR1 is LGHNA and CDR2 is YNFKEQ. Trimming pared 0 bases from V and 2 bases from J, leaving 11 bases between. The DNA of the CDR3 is TGTGCCAGCAGCCAAGATCAGGGCGCGCCCTACGAGCAGTACTTC. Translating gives CASSQDQGAPYEQYF.

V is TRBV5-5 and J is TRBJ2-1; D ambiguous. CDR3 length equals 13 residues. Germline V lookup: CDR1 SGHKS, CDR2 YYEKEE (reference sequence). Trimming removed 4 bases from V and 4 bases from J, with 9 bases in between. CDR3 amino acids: CASSAMEYNEQFF. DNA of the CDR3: TGTGCCAGCAGCGCCATGGAGTACAATGAGCAGTTCTTC. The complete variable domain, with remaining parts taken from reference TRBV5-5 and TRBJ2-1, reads DAGVTQSPTHLIKTRGQQVTLRCSPISGHKSVSWYQQVLGQGPQFIFQYYEKEERGRGNFPDRFSARQFPNYSSELNVNALLLGDSALYLCASSAMEYNEQFFGPGTRLTVL.

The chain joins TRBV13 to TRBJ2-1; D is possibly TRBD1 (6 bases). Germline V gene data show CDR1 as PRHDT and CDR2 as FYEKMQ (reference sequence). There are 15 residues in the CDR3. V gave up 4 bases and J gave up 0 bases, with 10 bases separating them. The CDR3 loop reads CASSSDSRSYNEQFF. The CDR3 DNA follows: TGTGCCAGCAGCTCGGACAGCCGCTCCTACAATGAGCAGTTCTTC.

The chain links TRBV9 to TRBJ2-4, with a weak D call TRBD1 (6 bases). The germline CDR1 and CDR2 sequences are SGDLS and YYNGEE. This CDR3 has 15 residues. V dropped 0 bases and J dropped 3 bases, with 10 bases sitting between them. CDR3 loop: CASSVGGGDKNIQYF. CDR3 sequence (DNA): TGTGCCAGCAGCGTAGGAGGGGGAGACAAAAACATTCAGTACTTC.

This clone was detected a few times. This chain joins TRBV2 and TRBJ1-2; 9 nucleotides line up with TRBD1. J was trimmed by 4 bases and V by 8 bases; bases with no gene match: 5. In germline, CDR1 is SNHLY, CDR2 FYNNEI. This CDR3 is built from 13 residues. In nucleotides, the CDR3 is TGTGCCAGCCTGACAGGGGGTTTCTATGGCTACACCTTC. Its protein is CASLTGGFYGYTF.

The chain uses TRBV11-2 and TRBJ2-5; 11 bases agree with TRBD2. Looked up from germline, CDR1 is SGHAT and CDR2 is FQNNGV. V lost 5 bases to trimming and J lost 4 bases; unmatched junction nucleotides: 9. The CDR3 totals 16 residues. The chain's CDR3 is CASSVAPGLAAETQYF. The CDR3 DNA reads TGTGCCAGCAGCGTCGCCCCGGGACTAGCGGCAGAGACCCAGTACTTC.

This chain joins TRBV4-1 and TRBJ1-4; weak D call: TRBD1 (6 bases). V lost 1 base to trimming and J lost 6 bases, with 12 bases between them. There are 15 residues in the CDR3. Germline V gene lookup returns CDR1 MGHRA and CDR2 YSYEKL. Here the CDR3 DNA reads TGCGCCAGCAGCCAAGCGCGTGCAGGGGATGAAAAACTGTTTTTT. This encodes CASSQARAGDEKLFF.

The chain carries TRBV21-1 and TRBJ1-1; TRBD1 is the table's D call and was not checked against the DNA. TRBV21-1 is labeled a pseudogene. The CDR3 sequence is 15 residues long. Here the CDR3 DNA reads TGTGCCAGCAGCAAAGAGGACAGGCTGAACACTGAAGCTTTCTTT. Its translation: CASSKEDRLNTEAFF.

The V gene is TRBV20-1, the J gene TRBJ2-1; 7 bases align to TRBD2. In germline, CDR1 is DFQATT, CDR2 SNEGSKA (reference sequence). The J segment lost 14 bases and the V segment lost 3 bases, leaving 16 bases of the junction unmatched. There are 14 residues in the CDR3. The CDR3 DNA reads TGCAGTGCTAGTCGCCCGGGACTAATATTTTCAAAGTTCTTC. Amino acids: CSASRPGLIFSKFF.

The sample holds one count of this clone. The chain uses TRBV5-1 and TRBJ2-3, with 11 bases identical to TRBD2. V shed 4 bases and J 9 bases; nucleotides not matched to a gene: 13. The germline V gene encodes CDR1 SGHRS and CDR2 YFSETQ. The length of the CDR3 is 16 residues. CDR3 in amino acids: CASSAGTSGTSDTQYF. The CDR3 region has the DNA TGCGCCAGCAGCGCGGGGACTAGCGGAACATCCGACACGCAGTATTTT.

The CDR3 DNA is TGTGCCAGCAGGGAGGCGAACACCGGGGAGCTGTTTTTT. Translation gives CASREANTGELFF. This rearrangement joins TRBV6-5 to TRBJ2-2, with D perhaps matching TRBD2 (5 bases). V was pared by 6 bases and J by 0 bases, with 5 bases between. Germline V lookup: CDR1 MNHEY, CDR2 SVGAGI. The CDR3 is 13 residues long.

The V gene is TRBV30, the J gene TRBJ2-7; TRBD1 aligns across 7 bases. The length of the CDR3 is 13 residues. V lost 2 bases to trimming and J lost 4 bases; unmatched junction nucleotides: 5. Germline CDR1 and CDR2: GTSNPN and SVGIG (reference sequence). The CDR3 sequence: CAWSPVTGYEQYF. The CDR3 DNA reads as TGTGCCTGGAGTCCCGTGACAGGGTACGAGCAGTACTTC.

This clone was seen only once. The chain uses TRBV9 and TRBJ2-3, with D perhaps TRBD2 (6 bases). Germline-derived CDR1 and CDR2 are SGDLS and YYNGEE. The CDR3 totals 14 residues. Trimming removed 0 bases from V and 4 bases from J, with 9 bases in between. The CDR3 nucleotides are TGTGCCAGCAGCGTAGCAGGCGGGGCAGATACGCAGTATTTT. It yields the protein CASSVAGGADTQYF.

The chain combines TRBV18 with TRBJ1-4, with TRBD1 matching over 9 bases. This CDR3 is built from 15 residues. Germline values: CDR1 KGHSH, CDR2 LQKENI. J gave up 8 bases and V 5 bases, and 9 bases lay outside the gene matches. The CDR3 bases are TGTGCCAGCTCAGTAACAGGGGGCACTTACGAAAAACTGTTTTTT. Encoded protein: CASSVTGGTYEKLFF.

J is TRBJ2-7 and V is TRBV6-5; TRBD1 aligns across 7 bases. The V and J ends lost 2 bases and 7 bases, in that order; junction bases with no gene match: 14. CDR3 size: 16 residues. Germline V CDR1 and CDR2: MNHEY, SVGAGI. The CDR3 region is CASSYTTGVLMREQYF. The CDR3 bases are TGTGCCAGCAGTTACACCACAGGGGTATTAATGAGGGAGCAGTACTTC.

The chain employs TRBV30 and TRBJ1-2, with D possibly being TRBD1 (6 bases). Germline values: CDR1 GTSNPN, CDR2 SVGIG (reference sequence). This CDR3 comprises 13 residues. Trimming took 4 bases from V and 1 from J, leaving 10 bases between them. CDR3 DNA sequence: TGTGCCTGGACCACGGACAGTAACTATGGCTACACCTTC. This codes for CAWTTDSNYGYTF.

CDR3 nucleotide sequence: TGCAGCGTCGACAGACAGGGGGGGAACTATGGCTACACCTTC. Amino acid sequence: CSVDRQGGNYGYTF. This chain uses TRBV29-1 with TRBJ1-2; TRBD1 aligns across 9 bases. This CDR3 is 14 amino acids long. V lost 6 bases to trimming and J lost 2 bases; unmatched junction nucleotides: 7. Germline V gene lookup returns CDR1 SQVTM and CDR2 ANQGSEA.

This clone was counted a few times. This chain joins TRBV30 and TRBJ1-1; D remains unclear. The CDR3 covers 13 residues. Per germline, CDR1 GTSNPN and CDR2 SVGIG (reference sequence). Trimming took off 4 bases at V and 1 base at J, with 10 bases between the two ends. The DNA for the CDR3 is TGTGCCTGGACCCTGGGGAGGAACACTGAAGCTTTCTTT. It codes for CAWTLGRNTEAFF.

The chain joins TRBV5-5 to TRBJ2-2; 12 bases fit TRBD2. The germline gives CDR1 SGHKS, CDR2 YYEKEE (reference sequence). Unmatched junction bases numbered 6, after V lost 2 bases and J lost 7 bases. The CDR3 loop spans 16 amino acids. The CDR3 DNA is TGTGCCAGCAGCTTAAGACTAGCGGGGGCGGTCGGGGAGCTGTTTTTT. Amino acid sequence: CASSLRLAGAVGELFF.

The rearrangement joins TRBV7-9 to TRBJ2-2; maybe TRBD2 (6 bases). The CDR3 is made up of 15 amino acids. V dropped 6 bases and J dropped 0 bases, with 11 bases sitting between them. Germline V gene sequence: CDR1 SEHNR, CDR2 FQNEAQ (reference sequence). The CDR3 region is CASSNGRTNTGELFF. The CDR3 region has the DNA TGTGCCAGCAGTAACGGGAGAACGAACACCGGGGAGCTGTTTTTT. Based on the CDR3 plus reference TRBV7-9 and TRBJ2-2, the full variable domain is DTGVSQNPRHKITKRGQNVTFRCDPISEHNRLYWYRQTLGQGPEFLTYFQNEAQLEKSRLLSDRFSAERPKGSFSTLEIQRTEQGDSAMYLCASSNGRTNTGELFFGEGSRLTVL.

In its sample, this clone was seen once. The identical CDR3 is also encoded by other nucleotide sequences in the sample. DNA of the CDR3: TGCGCCAGCAGCCGGACCGGGACTAGCGGAACAGATACGCAGTATTTT. Encoded protein: CASSRTGTSGTDTQYF. The V and J genes are TRBV5-1 and TRBJ2-3; 11 bases are a match to TRBD2. The CDR3 runs to 16 residues. The V and J ends lost 4 bases and 3 bases, in that order; junction bases with no gene match: 7. Germline V gene lookup returns CDR1 SGHRS and CDR2 YFSETQ.

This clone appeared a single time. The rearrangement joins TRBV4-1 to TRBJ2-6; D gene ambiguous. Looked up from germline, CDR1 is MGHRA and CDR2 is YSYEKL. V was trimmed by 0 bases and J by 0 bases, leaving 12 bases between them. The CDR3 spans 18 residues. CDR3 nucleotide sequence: TGCGCCAGCAGCCAAGACAGGAATCTTCACTCTGGGGCCAACGTCCTGACTTTC. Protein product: CASSQDRNLHSGANVLTF.

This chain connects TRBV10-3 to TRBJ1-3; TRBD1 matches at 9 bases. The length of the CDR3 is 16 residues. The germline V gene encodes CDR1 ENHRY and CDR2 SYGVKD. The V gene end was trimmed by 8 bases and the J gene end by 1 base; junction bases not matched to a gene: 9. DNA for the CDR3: TGTGCCATCCGAGGGACAGGGCATCAATCTGGAAACACCATATATTTT. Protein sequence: CAIRGTGHQSGNTIYF.

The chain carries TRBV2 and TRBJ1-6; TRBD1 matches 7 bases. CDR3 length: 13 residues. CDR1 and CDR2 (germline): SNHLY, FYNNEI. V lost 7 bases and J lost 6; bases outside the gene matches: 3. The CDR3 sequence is CASTTGSNSPLHF. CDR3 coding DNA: TGTGCCAGCACGACAGGGTCTAATTCACCCCTCCACTTT.

In DNA, the CDR3 is TGTGCCAGCAGCTTAGCGGGGGGTACAGATACGCAGTATTTT. It codes for CASSLAGGTDTQYF. The J gene is TRBJ2-3, the V gene TRBV7-6; weak D call: TRBD2 (6 bases). The CDR3 consists of 14 residues. Trimming cost V 0 bases and J 3 bases, with 7 bases left between them. Germline CDR1 reads SGHVS; CDR2 reads FNYEAQ.

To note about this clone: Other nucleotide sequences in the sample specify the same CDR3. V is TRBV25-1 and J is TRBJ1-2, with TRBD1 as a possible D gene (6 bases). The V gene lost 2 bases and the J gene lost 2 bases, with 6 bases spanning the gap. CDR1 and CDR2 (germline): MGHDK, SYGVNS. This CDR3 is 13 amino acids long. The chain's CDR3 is CASSETGNYGYTF. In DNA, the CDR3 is TGTGCCAGCAGTGAAACAGGGAACTATGGCTACACCTTC.

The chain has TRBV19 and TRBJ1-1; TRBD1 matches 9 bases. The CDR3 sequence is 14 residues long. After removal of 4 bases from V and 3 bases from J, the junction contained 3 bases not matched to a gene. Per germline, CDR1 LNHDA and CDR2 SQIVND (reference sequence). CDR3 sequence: CASSRQGGHTEAFF. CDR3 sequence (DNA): TGTGCCAGTAGTAGACAGGGGGGTCACACTGAAGCTTTCTTT.

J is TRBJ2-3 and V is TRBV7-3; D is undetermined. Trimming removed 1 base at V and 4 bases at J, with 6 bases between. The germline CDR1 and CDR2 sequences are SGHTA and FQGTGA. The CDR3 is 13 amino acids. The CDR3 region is CASSLKSSDTQYF. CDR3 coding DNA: TGTGCCAGCAGCTTAAAGAGTTCAGATACGCAGTATTTT.